These 3 T cell receptor beta chains share one sample of origin, sequenced in a study of blood T cell repertoires in COVID-19. TCRdb's table, derived via immunoSEQ multiplex PCR, lists solely in-frame clones and lacks some. The sample carries 70,000 to 95,000 clones, 90% to 95% recorded once. Material: peripheral blood. Receptors were obtained from a human donor with active COVID-19. The donor label of this sample is uncertain.

The genes are TRBV6-2 or TRBV6-3 and TRBJ2-7; D perhaps matches TRBD2 (5 bases). The CDR3 runs to 15 residues. CDR1 and CDR2 from the germline V gene are MNHEY and SVGEGT. Trimming shortened V by 5 bases and J by 5 bases, and 19 bases separated the two germline ends. CDR3 residues: CASSLTDYWSDEQYF. CDR3 nucleotides: TGTGCCAGCAGTCTCACCGACTACTGGAGTGACGAGCAGTACTTC.

J is TRBJ2-3 and V is TRBV4-2; 10 nucleotides line up with TRBD2. The CDR3 consists of 18 residues. Germline loops: CDR1 LGHNA, CDR2 YNFKEQ. V lost 0 bases and J lost 3; bases outside the gene matches: 9. The CDR3 here is CASSQDEMTSGFTDTQYF. CDR3 DNA sequence: TGTGCCAGCAGCCAAGATGAGATGACTAGCGGGTTTACAGATACGCAGTATTTT.

Here the CDR3 DNA reads TGTGCCAGCAGCCACGGACAGGGGGCTAACGAGCAGTACTTC. This encodes CASSHGQGANEQYF. The chain couples TRBV3-1 (or the pseudogene TRBV3-2) to TRBJ2-7, with TRBD1 matching over 11 bases. The CDR3 totals 14 residues. Germline lookup yields CDR1 LGHDT and CDR2 YNNKEL (reference sequence). V lost 3 bases and J lost 5; bases outside the gene matches: 3.